The present entry profiles one T cell receptor beta chain with its context. In the authors' workflow: How many nucleated cells were present was estimated from reference gene primer amplification. Assay: immunoSEQ multiplex PCR; the TCRdb copy retains only in-frame clones and omits some. V and J calls and clone size are those listed in that table; D and trimming were worked out from the DNA. The data contain approximately 210,000 clones, under 90% of them singletons. This record belongs to a study of blood T cell repertoires in COVID-19. Study at large: Samples came from the United States, Italy and Spain, spanning acute and convalescent COVID-19.

Germline trimming cut 4 bases from V and 4 bases from J; bases unmatched to any gene: 13. From germline, CDR1 is SGDLS and CDR2 YYNGEE. The CDR3 consists of 16 residues. The TCR comes from a human donor in a cohort sampled during active COVID-19. The J gene is TRBJ1-2, the V gene TRBV9; TRBD1 matches at 7 bases. The sequenced material came from peripheral blood. The CDR3 protein is CASSKGQPPGTYGYTF. The CDR3 nucleotides are TGTGCCAGCAGCAAGGGACAGCCTCCGGGTACCTATGGCTACACCTTC. The variable domain in full, with the rest retrieved from reference TRBV9 and TRBJ1-2, is DSGVTQTPKHLITATGQRVTLRCSPRSGDLSVYWYQQSLDQGLQFLIQYYNGEERAKGNILERFSAQQFPDLHSELNLSSLELGDSALYFCASSKGQPPGTYGYTFGSGTRLTVV.